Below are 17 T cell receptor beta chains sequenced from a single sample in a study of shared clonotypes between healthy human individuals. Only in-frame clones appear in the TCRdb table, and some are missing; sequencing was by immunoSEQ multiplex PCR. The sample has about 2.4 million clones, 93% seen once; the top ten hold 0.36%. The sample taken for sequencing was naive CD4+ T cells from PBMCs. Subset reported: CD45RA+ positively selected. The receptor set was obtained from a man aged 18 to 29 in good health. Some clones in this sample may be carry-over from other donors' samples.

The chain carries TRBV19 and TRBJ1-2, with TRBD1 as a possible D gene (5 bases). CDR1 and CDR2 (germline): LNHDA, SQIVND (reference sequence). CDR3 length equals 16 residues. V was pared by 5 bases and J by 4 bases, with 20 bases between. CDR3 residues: CASSSYVRERGYGYTF. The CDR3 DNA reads TGTGCCAGTAGTTCCTACGTCCGGGAGAGGGGCTATGGCTACACCTTC.

CDR3 in DNA: TGTGCCAGCAGACGAGGGGGGTTGGGTAACACTGAAGCTTTCTTT. Protein product: CASRRGGLGNTEAFF. V usage is TRBV27 and J usage is TRBJ1-1; tentative D call: TRBD1 (6 bases). Germline V gene lookup returns CDR1 MNHEY and CDR2 SMNVEV (reference sequence). The CDR3 extends over 15 amino acids. V lost 6 bases, J lost 2 bases, and 16 bases lay in between.

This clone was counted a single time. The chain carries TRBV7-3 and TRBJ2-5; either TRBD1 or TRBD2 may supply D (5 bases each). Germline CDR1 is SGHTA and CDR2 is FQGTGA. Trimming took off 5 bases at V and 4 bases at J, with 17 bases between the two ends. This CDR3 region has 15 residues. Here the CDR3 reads CASSSSGTGGETQYF. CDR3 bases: TGTGCCAGCAGCAGCTCCGGGACCGGAGGAGAGACCCAGTACTTC. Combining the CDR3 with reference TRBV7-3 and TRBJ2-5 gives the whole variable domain GAGVSQTPSNKVTEKGKYVELRCDPISGHTALYWYRQSLGQGPEFLIYFQGTGAADDSGLPNDRFFAVRPEGSVSTLKIQRTERGDSAVYLCASSSSGTGGETQYFGPGTRLLVL.

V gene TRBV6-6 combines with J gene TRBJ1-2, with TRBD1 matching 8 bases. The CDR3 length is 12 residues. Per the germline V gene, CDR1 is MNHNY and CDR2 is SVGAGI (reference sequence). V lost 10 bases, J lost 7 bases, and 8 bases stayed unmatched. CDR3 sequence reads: CAIQTGERGYTF. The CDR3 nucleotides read TGTGCCATCCAGACAGGGGAGCGTGGCTACACCTTC.

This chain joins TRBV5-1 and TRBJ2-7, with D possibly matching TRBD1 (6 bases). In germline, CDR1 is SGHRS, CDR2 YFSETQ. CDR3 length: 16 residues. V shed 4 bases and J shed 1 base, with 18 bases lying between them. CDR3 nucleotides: TGCGCCAGCAGCACTCTGGACAGAGCTTTATCCTACGAGCAGTACTTC. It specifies CASSTLDRALSYEQYF.

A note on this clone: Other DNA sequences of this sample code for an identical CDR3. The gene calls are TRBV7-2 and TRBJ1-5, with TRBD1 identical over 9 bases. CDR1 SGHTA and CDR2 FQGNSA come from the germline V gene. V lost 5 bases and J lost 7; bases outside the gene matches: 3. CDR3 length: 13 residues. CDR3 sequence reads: CASSPDRGQPQHF. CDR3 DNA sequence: TGTGCCAGCAGCCCGGACAGGGGACAGCCCCAGCATTTT.

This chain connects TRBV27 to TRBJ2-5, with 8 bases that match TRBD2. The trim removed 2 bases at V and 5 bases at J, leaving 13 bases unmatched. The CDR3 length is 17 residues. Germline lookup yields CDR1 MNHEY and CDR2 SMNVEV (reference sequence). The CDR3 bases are TGTGCCAGCAGTTTAGCCTCCGGGACTAGGGTGGGTGAGACCCAGTACTTC. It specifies CASSLASGTRVGETQYF.

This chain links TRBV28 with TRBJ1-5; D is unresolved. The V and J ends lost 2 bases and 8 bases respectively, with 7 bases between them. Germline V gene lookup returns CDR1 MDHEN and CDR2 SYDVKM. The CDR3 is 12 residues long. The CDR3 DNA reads TGTGCCAGCAGTTTAAACGGGGAGCCCCAGCATTTT. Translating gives CASSLNGEPQHF.

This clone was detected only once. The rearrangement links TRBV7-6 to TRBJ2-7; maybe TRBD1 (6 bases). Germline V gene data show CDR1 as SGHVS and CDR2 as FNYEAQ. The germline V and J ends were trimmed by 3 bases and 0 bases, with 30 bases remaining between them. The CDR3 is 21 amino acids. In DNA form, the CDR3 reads TGTGCCAGCAGCTTGGGCTCCCTGTTTGGTCGTTCCGACAGGAGCTCCTACGAGCAGTACTTC. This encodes CASSLGSLFGRSDRSSYEQYF.

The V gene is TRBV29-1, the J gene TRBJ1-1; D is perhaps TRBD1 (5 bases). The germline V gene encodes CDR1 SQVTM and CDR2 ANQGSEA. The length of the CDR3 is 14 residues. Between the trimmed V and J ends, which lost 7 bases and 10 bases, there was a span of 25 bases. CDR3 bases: TGCAGCGAAACCGCGGGGGGGGTAAGTGGAAGAGCTTTCTTT. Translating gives CSETAGGVSGRAFF.

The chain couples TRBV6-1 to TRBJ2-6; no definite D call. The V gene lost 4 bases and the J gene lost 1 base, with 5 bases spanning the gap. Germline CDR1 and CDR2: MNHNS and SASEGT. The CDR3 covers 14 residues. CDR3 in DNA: TGTGCCAGCAGTGTCGTGTCTGGGGCCAACGTCCTGACTTTC. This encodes CASSVVSGANVLTF.

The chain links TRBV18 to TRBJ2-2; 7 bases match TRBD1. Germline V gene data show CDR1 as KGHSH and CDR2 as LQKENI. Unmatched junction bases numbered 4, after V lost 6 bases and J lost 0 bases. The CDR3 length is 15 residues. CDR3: CASSAGTANTGELFF. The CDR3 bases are TGTGCCAGCTCGGCCGGGACAGCGAACACCGGGGAGCTGTTTTTT.

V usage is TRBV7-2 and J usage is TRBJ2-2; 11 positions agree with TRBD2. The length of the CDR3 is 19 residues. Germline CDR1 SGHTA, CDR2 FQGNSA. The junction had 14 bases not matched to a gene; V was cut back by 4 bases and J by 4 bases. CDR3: CASSSLLGGTSGLTGELFF. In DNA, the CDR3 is TGTGCCAGCAGCTCCCTCCTTGGCGGGACTAGCGGACTCACCGGGGAGCTGTTTTTT.

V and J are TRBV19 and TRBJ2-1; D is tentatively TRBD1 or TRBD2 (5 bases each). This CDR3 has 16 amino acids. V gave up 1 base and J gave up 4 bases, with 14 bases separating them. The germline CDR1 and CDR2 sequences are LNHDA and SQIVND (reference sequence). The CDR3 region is CASSIARGGTYNEQFF. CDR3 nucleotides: TGTGCCAGTAGTATAGCCCGGGGCGGCACTTACAATGAGCAGTTCTTC.

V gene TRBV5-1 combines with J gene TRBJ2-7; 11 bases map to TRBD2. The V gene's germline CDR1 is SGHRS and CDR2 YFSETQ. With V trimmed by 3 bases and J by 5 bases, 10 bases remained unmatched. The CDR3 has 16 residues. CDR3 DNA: TGCGCCAGCAGCTCCCTAGCGGGAGGCCCTCTGAACGAGCAGTACTTC. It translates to CASSSLAGGPLNEQYF.

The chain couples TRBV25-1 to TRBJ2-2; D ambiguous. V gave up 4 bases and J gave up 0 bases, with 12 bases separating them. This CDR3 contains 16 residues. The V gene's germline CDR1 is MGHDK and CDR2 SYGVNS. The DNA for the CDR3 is TGTGCCAGCAGTGGTTGGAAAGGGTCGAACACCGGGGAGCTGTTTTTT. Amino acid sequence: CASSGWKGSNTGELFF.

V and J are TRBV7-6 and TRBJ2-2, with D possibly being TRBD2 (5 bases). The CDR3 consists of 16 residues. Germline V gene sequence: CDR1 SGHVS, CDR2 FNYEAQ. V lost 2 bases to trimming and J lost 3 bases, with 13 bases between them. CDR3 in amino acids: CASSLRAKRYTGELFF. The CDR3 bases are TGTGCCAGCAGCTTAAGGGCTAAGCGGTACACCGGGGAGCTGTTTTTT.